This TCR beta chain was recorded in a study of PD-1 blockade in classical Hodgkin lymphoma (dated by TCRdb to the early 2020s). In terms of the full investigation: Nivolumab dosing was 3 mg/kg intravenously every 2 weeks, continuing until either disease progression or unacceptable toxicity. The study used TCR beta sequencing and CyTOF to define a peripheral blood immune signature of response to PD-1 blockade in classical Hodgkin lymphoma.

The paper's findings and limits, for the study overall: Baseline TCR diversity was reported to be lower in newly diagnosed patients than in healthy donors and to be lower still in relapsed/refractory patients. Baseline diversity similar to that of newly diagnosed patients was observed in trial patients achieving complete response, whereas significantly lower diversity was observed in partial responders and progressors. Patients starting nivolumab less than 1 year after ASCT had lower diversity and were excluded from later analyses to avoid confounding by immune reconstitution. A significant rise by C4D1 was seen in CD4+ but not CD8+ TCR diversity (p=0.0027 vs p=0.16), with the rise being most apparent in complete responders (p=0.02). The study was limited to a single clinical trial cohort, and causes of repertoire differences, possibly disease activity or prior therapy, remained undefined.

CDR3 length: 13 amino acids, cysteine to phenylalanine. Just CDR3 DNA is preserved here, 39 bases in frame from base 1. V is reduced by 9 bases and J by 2 bases, leaving a spacing of 13 bases between them. CDR1 is given as LNHDA and CDR2 as SQIVND, both from the germline V gene (reference sequence). The Qiagen DNeasy kit was used to extract genomic DNA both from unsorted PBMCs and from the negatively selected CD4+ and CD8+ fractions. TCR beta CDR3 regions were amplified by immunoSEQ multiplex PCR using primers annealing to V and J segments. A synthetic immune receptor repertoire was used to minimize amplification bias, and any remaining bias was removed computationally after sequencing. As for the original processing: Repertoire diversity was quantified as the Shannon entropy index using custom Python scripts. Unsorted, CD4+ and CD8+ repertoires were examined separately, except in combined analyses, for which CD4+ and CD8+ sequences were merged in silico. Clonal expansion was defined as at least a 2-fold frequency increase after treatment relative to C1D1, with a pseudocount of 0.5 for undetected baseline clones. Singleton clones were defined as clones with 0 or 1 copy at C1D1, and non-singleton clones were defined as clones with 2 or more copies. Clones expanded in unsorted samples were assigned a CD4+, CD8+ or unknown annotation through matching of protein sequences in sorted samples from the same patient. Wilcoxon tests on paired samples were used to test diversity changes from C1D1 to C4D1. In its TCRdb copy, this immuneACCESS table keeps in-frame sequences only and misses some clones. Where compared with another copy, unresolved V genes explain less than half of these, and the others have no known cause. The V and J calls and clone size were taken over from that table, and D and trimming were inferred from the DNA. Within this sample are tens of thousands of clones, with about 92% of them counted one time only. The ten largest clones take up 8% of the sample.

What the time point label conveys for this sample: cycle 1 day 1 (C1D1), immediately before nivolumab initiation. Every trial patient had relapsed following autologous stem cell transplantation, and prior brentuximab vedotin exposure was what differed among cohorts A, B and C. A total of 50 to 70 patients with relapsed/refractory classical Hodgkin lymphoma made up the trial cohort, and each patient's best overall response was complete response, partial response or progressive disease. In the multi-cohort phase II CheckMate 205 trial, trial patients received single-agent nivolumab. An independent review committee assessed best overall response using the 2007 International Working Group response criteria. Trial PBMCs were collected immediately before nivolumab initiation (C1D1) and during therapy at cycle 2 day 1 and cycle 4 day 1. Peripheral blood was collected in 8 mL Vacutainer Cell Preparation Tubes, from which PBMCs were isolated by centrifugation and then cryopreserved.

Notes on this clone: Its antigen target is currently unknown. Per-base quality was not reported, and no clone a single base away is much larger than it.

The chain employs TRBV19 and TRBJ1-1, with a tentative D gene TRBD1 over 5 matching bases. This sequence originates from a human donor with classical Hodgkin lymphoma. The input for sequencing was peripheral blood mononuclear cells (PBMCs), taken at baseline. CDR3 loop: CARTLTANTEAFF. The DNA sequence is TGTGCCAGAACCCTGACAGCTAACACTGAAGCTTTCTTT.